These T cell receptor beta chains were read from a single sample in a study of control samples from healthy donors and cancer patients. Repertoires were generated with immunoSEQ multiplex PCR, while TCRdb's copy carries only in-frame clones and drops some. The profile shows fewer than 100,000 clones, over 75% of them singletons. Sequencing was done on a sample of blood. These receptors all come from a woman aged 45-65 years in good health. The conserved cysteine and the conserved F or W are not part of the CDR3 here.

cdr3_length: 12
v_call: TRBV9
j_call: TRBJ2-7
cdr3_aa: ASSVASFDDEQY

cdr3_length: 15
v_call: TRBV28
j_call: TRBJ2-1
cdr3_aa: ASSLSFGTQFSHEQF

cdr3_length: 13
v_call: TRBV7-6
j_call: TRBJ2-1
cdr3_aa: ASSYLAGGNNEQF

cdr3_length: 14
v_call: TRBV14
j_call: TRBJ1-2
cdr3_aa: ASSQDPMGANYGYT

cdr3_length: 11
v_call: TRBV19
j_call: TRBJ1-2
cdr3_aa: ASSILGTKGNT

cdr3_length: 11
v_call: TRBV18
j_call: TRBJ1-2
cdr3_aa: ASSPGQGFGYT

cdr3_length: 15
v_call: TRBV7-2
j_call: TRBJ1-3
cdr3_aa: ASSLDRVVVSGNTIY

cdr3_length: 11
v_call: TRBV2
j_call: TRBJ1-1
cdr3_aa: ASSRLERTEAF

cdr3_length: 10
v_call: TRBV19
j_call: TRBJ2-3
cdr3_aa: ASSPRLDTQY

cdr3_length: 12
v_call: TRBV2
j_call: TRBJ2-3
cdr3_aa: ASRPDRITDTQY

cdr3_length: 11
v_call: TRBV30
j_call: TRBJ1-2
cdr3_aa: AWREGGPWGYT

cdr3_length: 13
v_call: TRBV5-1
j_call: TRBJ2-1
cdr3_aa: ASSLGQGAYNEQF

cdr3_length: 11
v_call: TRBV7-9
j_call: TRBJ2-1
cdr3_aa: ASSRNGFHEQF

cdr3_length: 11
v_call: TRBV7-6
j_call: TRBJ1-1
cdr3_aa: ASSLGAGQEAF

cdr3_length: 12
v_call: TRBV27
j_call: TRBJ1-2
cdr3_aa: ASSFYGTGVGYT

cdr3_length: 13
v_call: TRBV9
j_call: TRBJ2-3
cdr3_aa: ASSVRGVATDTQY

cdr3_length: 13
v_call: TRBV10-3
j_call: TRBJ1-2
cdr3_aa: AISDPGQGAEGYT

cdr3_length: 13
v_call: TRBV9
j_call: TRBJ2-2
cdr3_aa: ASSVTQGIRGELF

cdr3_length: 11
v_call: TRBV18
j_call: TRBJ1-3
cdr3_aa: ASRQGSGNTIY

cdr3_length: 10
v_call: TRBV3-1/TRBV3-2
j_call: TRBJ1-1
cdr3_aa: ASSQVGGAAF

cdr3_length: 10
v_call: TRBV7-9
j_call: TRBJ2-7
cdr3_aa: ASSKGTVEQY

cdr3_length: 11
v_call: TRBV3-1/TRBV3-2
j_call: TRBJ2-7
cdr3_aa: ASSQGKAYEQY

cdr3_length: 10
v_call: TRBV14
j_call: TRBJ1-6
cdr3_aa: ASSQDLAPLH

cdr3_length: 9
v_call: TRBV18
j_call: TRBJ2-1
cdr3_aa: ASSRQDEQF

cdr3_length: 17
v_call: TRBV9
j_call: TRBJ2-1
cdr3_aa: ASSVDYGGGIGSRNEQF